Included here is one T cell receptor beta chain sequence, with context. Repertoires were generated with immunoSEQ multiplex PCR, while TCRdb's copy carries only in-frame clones and drops some. This sample has about 85,000 clones, with roughly 85% found just once. This sample is drawn from a study of T cell clones after liver transplantation. Study context: A pre-transplant mixed lymphocyte reaction with TCRbeta sequencing defined graft-donor-reactive clones followed in post-transplant blood.

CDR1 is SNHLY and CDR2 is FYNNEI in the germline V gene. This CDR3 contains 17 residues. J was trimmed by 0 bases and V by 5 bases; bases with no gene match: 8. The rearrangement joins TRBV2 to TRBJ1-3, with 9 bases lining up with TRBD1. This clonotype originated in a human patient who received a liver transplant. Some T cells may be transferred from the graft donor. The sample in question was CD4+ T cells from blood, obtained just over 45 months after liver transplant. CDR3 coding DNA: TGTGCCAGCAGTCCGGTCGGGACAGGGCGCTCTGGAAACACCATATATTTT. Its protein product is CASSPVGTGRSGNTIYF.